This T cell receptor (beta chain) was retrieved from a study of response to subunit inactivated influenza vaccine. MiXCR was run by TCRdb on the RT-PCR reads, yielding one entry per CDR3 protein. The table lists around 520,000 distinct CDR3 sequences, less than 30% of them singletons. V was cut by 0 bases and J by 0 bases, with 9 bases left in between. Germline V gene lookup returns CDR1 SGHAT and CDR2 FQNNGV. This CDR3 comprises 15 residues. The sequence derives from a man aged 50-59 years who received an inactivated influenza vaccine. The chain recombines TRBV11-2 with TRBJ2-7; D is undetermined. Sequences were derived from CD4+ T cells sorted from PBMCs, sampled roughly 5 days after vaccination. The chain's CDR3 is CASSLDFASSYEQYF. The CDR3 coding sequence is TGTGCCAGCAGCTTAGATTTTGCCTCCTCCTACGAGCAGTACTTC.